This TCR beta chain was observed in a study of blood T cell repertoires in COVID-19. Overall study context: Sites across the United States, Italy and Spain contributed samples from acute and convalescent COVID-19. From T cells, B-cell-depleted T cells, or PBMCs came the material, which was cDNA or gDNA.

In the original processing: Amplified reference gene primers provided the basis for estimating nucleated cell counts. Sequenced by immunoSEQ multiplex PCR; TCRdb stores in-frame clones only, minus some. The V and J calls and the clone size are those of that table, but D and trimming were determined from the DNA. The profile shows approximately 260,000 clones, over 80% of them singletons. V lost 0 bases and J lost 0; bases outside the gene matches: 7. Germline assignment: CDR1 SGHTA and CDR2 FQGNSA. The CDR3 is 17 residues long. This clonotype was obtained from a man in his 60s who had recovered from COVID-19. This chain joins TRBV7-2 and TRBJ1-2, with 7 bases lining up with TRBD1. The source material was peripheral blood. CDR3 amino acids: CASSLAGGQSANYGYTF. The DNA of the CDR3 is TGTGCCAGCAGCTTAGCGGGGGGACAGAGCGCTAACTATGGCTACACCTTC.